This paragraph covers one TCR beta chain sequence. Its cognate antigen is unknown. CDR3 length: 17 residues. The V segment lost 0 bases and the J segment 1 base; nucleotides outside the gene matches: 6. The germline V gene encodes CDR1 SGHNT and CDR2 YENEEA. The entry originates in a study of cytomegalovirus exposure and HLA in healthy donors. The overall study: Unique TCRs numbering approximately 80 million, obtained from HLA-typed donors, made up an early data release. The study, taken as a whole, reports: Association with HLA alleles at 0.05 false discovery rate was found for 16,951 TCR beta sequences in a later analysis. In an earlier analysis, productive rearrangement rates for most beta V segments clustered near 87% or 30%.

The primer mix had 60 Vbeta and 13 Jbeta primers. The data were produced by immunoSEQ multiplex PCR, yet TCRdb's version contains in-frame clones alone and is incomplete. There are some 120,000 clones in the sample, with around 2.2% held by the top ten. J is TRBJ2-3 and V is TRBV11-3, with 8 positions matching TRBD2. The source of this sequence is a man aged 40-55 years in good health and CMV-seronegative. Sequencing was carried out using PBMCs. The CDR3 is CASSLDVGLAGTDTQYF. The CDR3 DNA reads as TGTGCCAGCAGCTTAGACGTCGGACTAGCTGGCACAGATACGCAGTATTTT.